This T cell receptor (beta chain) was sequenced during a study of T cells in Graves' hyperthyroidism and ophthalmopathy. Study observations and caveats: Among clonotypes expanded in thyroid above 0.001, most were also found in blood.

Regions amplified from RNA transcripts were the TCR beta CDR3 regions. An initial round of RT-PCR targeting the TCR CDR3 relied on the HTBI primer set. TCRdb re-called the multiplex PCR reads through MiXCR, storing one row per CDR3 protein. The table has roughly 96,000 distinct CDR3 sequences, about half seen once. Across 18 months, stable Graves' hyperthyroidism was marked by no progression to ophthalmopathy. Patients aged 18 to 65 had newly diagnosed hyperthyroidism lasting under 2 months. For the diagnoses, clinical symptoms, serum thyroxine and TRAb, thyroid ultrasound and orbital computed tomography were used. V dropped 7 bases and J dropped 8 bases, with 18 bases sitting between them. Germline CDR1 and CDR2: SGHTA and FQGNSA. The CDR3 runs to 14 residues. As concerns this clonotype: Its antigen remains unknown.

Sequenced material: blood. This TCR was recovered from a woman aged 40 to 50 with Graves' hyperthyroidism. The chain uses TRBV7-2 and TRBJ2-1; the D gene is possibly TRBD1 (5 bases). CDR3 nucleotides: TGTGCCAGCATCATGGGGCAGAAATACGATGAGCAGTTCTTC. As protein: CASIMGQKYDEQFF.